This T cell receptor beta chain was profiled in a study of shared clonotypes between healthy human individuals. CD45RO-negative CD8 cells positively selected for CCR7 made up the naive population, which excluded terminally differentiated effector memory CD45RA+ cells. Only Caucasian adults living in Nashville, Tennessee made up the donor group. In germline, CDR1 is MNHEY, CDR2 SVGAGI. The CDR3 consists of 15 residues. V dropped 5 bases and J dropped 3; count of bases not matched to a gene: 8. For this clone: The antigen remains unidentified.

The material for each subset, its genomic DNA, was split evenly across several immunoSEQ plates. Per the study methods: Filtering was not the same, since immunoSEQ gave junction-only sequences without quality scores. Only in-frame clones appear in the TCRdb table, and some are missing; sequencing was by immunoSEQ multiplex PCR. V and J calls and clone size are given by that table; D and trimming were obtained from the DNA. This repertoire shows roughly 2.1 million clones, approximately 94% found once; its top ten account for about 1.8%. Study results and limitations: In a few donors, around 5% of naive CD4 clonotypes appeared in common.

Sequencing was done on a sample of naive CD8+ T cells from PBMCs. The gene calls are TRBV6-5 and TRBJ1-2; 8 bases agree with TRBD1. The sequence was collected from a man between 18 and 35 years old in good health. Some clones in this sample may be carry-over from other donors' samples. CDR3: CASSTGTGSYYGYTF. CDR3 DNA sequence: TGTGCCAGCAGTACCGGGACAGGCTCTTACTATGGCTACACCTTC.